This entry lists 18 T cell receptor beta chains sequenced from one sample in a study of T cell responses to AZD1222 COVID-19 vaccine. Repertoires were generated with immunoSEQ multiplex PCR, while TCRdb's copy carries only in-frame clones and drops some. Of about 55,000 clones listed, approximately 88% are singletons. This specimen was peripheral blood, taken on day 0 of AZD1222 vaccination. These TCRs come from an adult in good health.

This chain connects TRBV7-9 to TRBJ1-4; TRBD1 agrees at 7 bases. This CDR3 is built from 13 residues. The V gene end was trimmed by 5 bases and the J gene end by 6 bases; junction bases not matched to a gene: 3. In germline, CDR1 is SEHNR, CDR2 FQNEAQ (reference sequence). Here the CDR3 reads CASSRQGDEKLFF. As DNA, the CDR3 is TGTGCCAGCAGCCGTCAGGGGGATGAAAAACTGTTTTTT. Combining the CDR3 with reference TRBV7-9 and TRBJ1-4 gives the whole variable domain DTGVSQNPRHKITKRGQNVTFRCDPISEHNRLYWYRQTLGQGPEFLTYFQNEAQLEKSRLLSDRFSAERPKGSFSTLEIQRTEQGDSAMYLCASSRQGDEKLFFGSGTQLSVL.

The chain links TRBV11-2 to TRBJ1-2; D unresolved. This CDR3 contains 14 residues. CDR1 and CDR2 (germline): SGHAT, FQNNGV. Trimming cost V 4 bases and J 8 bases, with 17 bases left between them. This chain's CDR3 is CASSSSDRSRGYTF. CDR3 sequence (DNA): TGTGCCAGCAGCTCCAGCGACCGTTCTCGGGGCTACACCTTC.

The chain combines TRBV24-1 with TRBJ1-5, with a possible D match to TRBD1 (6 bases). The V gene lost 3 bases and the J gene lost 6 bases, with 14 bases spanning the gap. Germline assignment: CDR1 KGHDR and CDR2 SFDVKD. The length of the CDR3 is 15 residues. CDR3 DNA sequence: TGTGCCACCAGTGATCCCAGGGGTTTAGGTCAGCCCCAGCATTTT. It is translated as CATSDPRGLGQPQHF.

The gene calls are TRBV19 and TRBJ2-5; 7 positions agree with TRBD2. From germline, CDR1 is LNHDA and CDR2 SQIVND (reference sequence). V lost 9 bases, J lost 1 base, and 8 bases stayed unmatched. CDR3 length: 14 amino acids. Here the CDR3 DNA reads TGTGCCAGCACGGGGCGGGAGCCCCAAGAGACCCAGTACTTC. Its translation: CASTGREPQETQYF. Complete variable domain (other parts from reference TRBV19 and TRBJ2-5): DGGITQSPKYLFRKEGQNVTLSCEQNLNHDAMYWYRQDPGQGLRLIYYSQIVNDFQKGDIAEGYSVSREKKESFPLTVTSAQKNPTAFYLCASTGREPQETQYFGPGTRLLVL.

The chain uses TRBV7-9 and TRBJ2-2; D is undetermined. Germline CDR1 is SEHNR and CDR2 is FQNEAQ (reference sequence). The CDR3 loop spans 18 amino acids. V lost 4 bases, J lost 2 bases, and 20 bases lay in between. Written as DNA, the CDR3 is TGTGCCAGCAGCTCTATCCCGGCCCGGAAGGAAAACACCGGGGAGCTGTTTTTT. Translated, it gives CASSSIPARKENTGELFF. The complete variable domain, with remaining parts taken from reference TRBV7-9 and TRBJ2-2, reads DTGVSQNPRHKITKRGQNVTFRCDPISEHNRLYWYRQTLGQGPEFLTYFQNEAQLEKSRLLSDRFSAERPKGSFSTLEIQRTEQGDSAMYLCASSSIPARKENTGELFFGEGSRLTVL.

This clone appeared once. The gene calls are TRBV28 and TRBJ1-5; 8 bases agree with TRBD1. The trim removed 2 bases at V and 4 bases at J, leaving 4 bases unmatched. This CDR3 is 15 amino acids long. Germline V lookup: CDR1 MDHEN, CDR2 SYDVKM. DNA of the CDR3: TGTGCCAGCAGTTTAACCGGGACAGGTAATCAGCCCCAGCATTTT. This codes for CASSLTGTGNQPQHF. The full variable domain, completed using reference TRBV28 and TRBJ1-5, is DVKVTQSSRYLVKRTGEKVFLECVQDMDHENMFWYRQDPGLGLRLIYFSYDVKMKEKGDIPEGYSVSREKKERFSLILESASTNQTSMYLCASSLTGTGNQPQHFGDGTRLSIL.

The chain recombines TRBV12-3 or TRBV12-4 with TRBJ1-3; the D is unclear. The CDR3 consists of 13 residues. Trimming cost V 1 base and J 6 bases, with 7 bases left between them. The CDR3 loop is CASSLDLENTIYF. CDR3 bases: TGTGCCAGCAGTTTAGATCTGGAAAACACCATATATTTT.

The V and J genes are TRBV30 and TRBJ1-6, with 10 nucleotides matching TRBD1. V was pared by 2 bases and J by 8 bases, with 3 bases of the junction left unmatched. CDR1 is GTSNPN, CDR2 SVGIG, per germline (reference sequence). The CDR3 spans 14 residues. CDR3 DNA sequence: TGTGCCTGGAGTCTGGACAGGGGGTATTCACCCCTCCACTTT. It is translated as CAWSLDRGYSPLHF.

Here the CDR3 reads CASSGTGASYNEQFF. In DNA form, the CDR3 reads TGTGCCAGCAGCGGGACTGGGGCTTCCTACAATGAGCAGTTCTTC. The gene calls are TRBV9 and TRBJ2-1; D tentatively reads TRBD1 or TRBD2 (5 bases each). V was clipped by 3 bases and J by 1 base, with 11 bases between them. In germline, CDR1 is SGDLS, CDR2 YYNGEE. The CDR3 covers 15 residues. The full variable domain, rest sourced from reference TRBV9 and TRBJ2-1, is DSGVTQTPKHLITATGQRVTLRCSPRSGDLSVYWYQQSLDQGLQFLIQYYNGEERAKGNILERFSAQQFPDLHSELNLSSLELGDSALYFCASSGTGASYNEQFFGPGTRLTVL.

The chain is built from TRBV27 and TRBJ2-2; D not resolved. Germline V CDR1 and CDR2: MNHEY, SMNVEV (reference sequence). The V gene lost 11 bases and the J gene lost 2 bases, with 12 bases spanning the gap. The CDR3 runs 13 residues. Here the CDR3 DNA reads TGTGCCCTGAGATATCGCAACACCGGGGAGCTGTTTTTT. Encoded protein: CALRYRNTGELFF.

The rearrangement links TRBV5-1 to TRBJ2-3, with 10 bases aligning to TRBD2. The CDR3 runs 15 residues. Germline CDR1 is SGHRS and CDR2 is YFSETQ. With V trimmed by 6 bases and J by 4 bases, 8 bases remained unmatched. CDR3 sequence: CASNVAGGSPDTQYF. The CDR3 nucleotides are TGCGCCAGCAACGTAGCGGGAGGCAGCCCAGATACGCAGTATTTT.

The J gene is TRBJ2-2, the V gene TRBV11-2; D unresolved. Germline loops: CDR1 SGHAT, CDR2 FQNNGV. V lost 4 bases and J 9 bases, leaving 12 bases between the germline ends. The CDR3 covers 13 residues. CDR3 residues: CASSSLTLRELFF. The CDR3 DNA reads TGTGCCAGCAGCTCCCTGACCCTCCGGGAGCTGTTTTTT.

V gene TRBV3-1 (or the pseudogene TRBV3-2) combines with J gene TRBJ2-2; D is perhaps TRBD2 (6 bases). The CDR3 covers 15 residues. Germline CDR1 and CDR2: LGHDT and YNNKEL (reference sequence). V lost 0 bases to trimming and J lost 4 bases, with 9 bases between them. The CDR3 coding sequence is TGTGCCAGCAGCCAAGATACGGGAGTCACCGGGGAGCTGTTTTTT. It codes for CASSQDTGVTGELFF.

DNA of the CDR3: TGCGCCAGCAGCTTGTCCAGCCTGGGTGAGCAGTACTTC. This codes for CASSLSSLGEQYF. V and J are TRBV5-1 and TRBJ2-7; unclear D gene. CDR3 length: 13 amino acids. Trimming shortened V by 1 base and J by 7 bases, and 12 bases separated the two germline ends. Germline lookup yields CDR1 SGHRS and CDR2 YFSETQ.

J is TRBJ1-1 and V is TRBV6-5; no clear D. The CDR3 has 13 residues. CDR1 MNHEY and CDR2 SVGAGI come from the germline V gene. The V end was cut by 8 bases, the J end by 4 bases, with 14 bases between. The CDR3 bases are TGTGCCAGCTCAACGGGTCGGGGCACTGAAGCTTTCTTT. Its translation: CASSTGRGTEAFF.

J is TRBJ2-3 and V is TRBV19, with D tentatively TRBD1 (5 bases). CDR1 is LNHDA, CDR2 SQIVND, per germline (reference sequence). Trimming stripped 6 bases from V and 0 bases from J, with 7 bases between. The CDR3 is made up of 13 amino acids. The CDR3 nucleotides are TGTGCCAGTAGGGGGCGGAGCACAGATACGCAGTATTTT. It is translated as CASRGRSTDTQYF.

The chain uses TRBV7-9 and TRBJ2-3, with D uncertain. The CDR3 has 12 residues. Deletions cut 2 bases from V and 2 bases from J, with 2 bases between. Germline values: CDR1 SEHNR, CDR2 FQNEAQ (reference sequence). The CDR3 DNA follows: TGTGCCAGCAGCTTAATCACAGATACGCAGTATTTT. This translates into CASSLITDTQYF.

The V call is TRBV27, the J call TRBJ2-2; D is unclear. Trimming removed 4 bases at V and 5 bases at J, with 14 bases between. Germline-derived CDR1 and CDR2 are MNHEY and SMNVEV (reference sequence). This CDR3 spans 15 amino acids. The CDR3 DNA follows: TGTGCCAGCAGTTCTCTTTTCGGTGGGACCGGGGAGCTGTTTTTT. Translated, it gives CASSSLFGGTGELFF.